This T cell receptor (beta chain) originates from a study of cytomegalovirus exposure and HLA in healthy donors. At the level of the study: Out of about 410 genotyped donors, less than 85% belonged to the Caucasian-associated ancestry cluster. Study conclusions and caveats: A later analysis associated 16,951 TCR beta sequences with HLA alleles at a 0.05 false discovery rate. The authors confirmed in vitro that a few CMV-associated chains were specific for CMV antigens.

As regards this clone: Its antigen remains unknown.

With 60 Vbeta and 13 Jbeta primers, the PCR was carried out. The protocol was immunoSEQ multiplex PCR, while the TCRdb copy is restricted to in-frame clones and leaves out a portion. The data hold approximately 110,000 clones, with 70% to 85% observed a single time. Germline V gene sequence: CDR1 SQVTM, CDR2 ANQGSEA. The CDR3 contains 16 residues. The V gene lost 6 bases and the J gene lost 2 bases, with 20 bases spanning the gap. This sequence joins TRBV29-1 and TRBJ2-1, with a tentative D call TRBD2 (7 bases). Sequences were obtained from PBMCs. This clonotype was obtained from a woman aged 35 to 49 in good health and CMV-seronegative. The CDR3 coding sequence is TGCAGCGTCACTAAGGGGGGGCAGGGACCCTACAATGAGCAGTTCTTC. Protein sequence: CSVTKGGQGPYNEQFF.